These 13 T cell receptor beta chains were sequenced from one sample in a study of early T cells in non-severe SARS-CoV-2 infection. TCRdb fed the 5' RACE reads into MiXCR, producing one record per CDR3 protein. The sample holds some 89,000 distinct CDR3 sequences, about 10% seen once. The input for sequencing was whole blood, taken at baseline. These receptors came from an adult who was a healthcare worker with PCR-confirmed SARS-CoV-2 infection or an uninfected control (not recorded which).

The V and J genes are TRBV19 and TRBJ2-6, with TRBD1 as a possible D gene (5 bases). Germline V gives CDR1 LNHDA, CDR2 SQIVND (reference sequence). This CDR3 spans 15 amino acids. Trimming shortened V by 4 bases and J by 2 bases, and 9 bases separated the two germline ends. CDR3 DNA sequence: TGTGCCAGTAGTACCCAGGGCACTGGGGCCAACGTCCTGACTTTC. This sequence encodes CASSTQGTGANVLTF.

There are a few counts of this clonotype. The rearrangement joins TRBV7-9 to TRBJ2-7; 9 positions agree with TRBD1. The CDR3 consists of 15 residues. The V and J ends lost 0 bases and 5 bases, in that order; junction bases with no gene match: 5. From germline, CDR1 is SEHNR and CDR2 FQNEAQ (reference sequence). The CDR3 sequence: CASSLAGQGTDEQYF. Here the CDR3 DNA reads TGTGCCAGCAGCTTAGCCGGACAGGGGACGGACGAGCAGTACTTC.

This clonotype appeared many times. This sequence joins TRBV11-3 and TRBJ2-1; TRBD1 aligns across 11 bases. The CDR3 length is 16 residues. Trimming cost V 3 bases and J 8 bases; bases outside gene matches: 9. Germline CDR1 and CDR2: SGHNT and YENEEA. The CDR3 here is CASSLSGTGGRYEQFF. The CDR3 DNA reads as TGTGCCAGCAGCTTGTCCGGGACAGGGGGTAGATATGAGCAGTTCTTC.

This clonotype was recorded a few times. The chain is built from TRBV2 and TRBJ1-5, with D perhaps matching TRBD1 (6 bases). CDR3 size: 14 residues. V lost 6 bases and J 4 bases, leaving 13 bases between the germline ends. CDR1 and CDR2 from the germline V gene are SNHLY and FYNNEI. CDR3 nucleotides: TGTGCCAGCAGCCTCGGACAGTTAAATCAGCCCCAGCATTTT. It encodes CASSLGQLNQPQHF.

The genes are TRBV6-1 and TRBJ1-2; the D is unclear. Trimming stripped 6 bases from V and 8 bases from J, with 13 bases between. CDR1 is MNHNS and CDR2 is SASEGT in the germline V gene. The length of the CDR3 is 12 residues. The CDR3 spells CASSPGAAGYTF. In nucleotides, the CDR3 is TGTGCCAGCAGCCCGGGAGCGGCAGGCTACACCTTC.

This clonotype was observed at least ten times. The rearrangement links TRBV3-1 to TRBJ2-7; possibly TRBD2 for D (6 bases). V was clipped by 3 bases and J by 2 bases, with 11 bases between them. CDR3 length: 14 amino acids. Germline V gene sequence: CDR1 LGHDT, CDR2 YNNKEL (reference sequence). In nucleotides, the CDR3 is TGTGCCAGCAGCCATGCGGGAACTACCTACGAGCAGTACTTC. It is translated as CASSHAGTTYEQYF.

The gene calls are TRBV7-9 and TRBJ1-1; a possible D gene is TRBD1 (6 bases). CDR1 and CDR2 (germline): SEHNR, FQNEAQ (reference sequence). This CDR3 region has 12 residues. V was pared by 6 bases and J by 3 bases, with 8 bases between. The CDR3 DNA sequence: TGTGCCAGCAGAGGACAGTACACTGAAGCTTTCTTT. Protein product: CASRGQYTEAFF.

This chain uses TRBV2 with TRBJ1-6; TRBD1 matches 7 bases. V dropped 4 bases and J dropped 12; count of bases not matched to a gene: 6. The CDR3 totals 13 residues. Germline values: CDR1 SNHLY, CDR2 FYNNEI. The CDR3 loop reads CASSVNRGEPLHF. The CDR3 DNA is TGTGCCAGCAGTGTTAACAGGGGAGAACCCCTCCACTTT. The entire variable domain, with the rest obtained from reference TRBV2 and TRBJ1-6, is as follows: EPEVTQTPSHQVTQMGQEVILRCVPISNHLYFYWYRQILGQKVEFLVSFYNNEISEKSEIFDDQFSVERPDGSNFTLKIRSTKLEDSAMYFCASSVNRGEPLHFGNGTRLTVT.

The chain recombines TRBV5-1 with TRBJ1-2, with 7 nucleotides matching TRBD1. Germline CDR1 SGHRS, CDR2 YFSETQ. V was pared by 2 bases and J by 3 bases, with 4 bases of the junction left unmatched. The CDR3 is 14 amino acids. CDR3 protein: CASSFSGQYYGYTF. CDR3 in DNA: TGCGCCAGCAGCTTCTCGGGACAGTACTATGGCTACACCTTC.

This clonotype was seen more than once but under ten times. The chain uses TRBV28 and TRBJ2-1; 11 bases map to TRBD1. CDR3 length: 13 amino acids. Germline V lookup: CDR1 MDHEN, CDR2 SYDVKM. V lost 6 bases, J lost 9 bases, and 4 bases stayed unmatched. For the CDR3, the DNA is TGTGCCAGCAGAGGACAGGGGGCGAGTGAGCAGTTCTTC. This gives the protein CASRGQGASEQFF.

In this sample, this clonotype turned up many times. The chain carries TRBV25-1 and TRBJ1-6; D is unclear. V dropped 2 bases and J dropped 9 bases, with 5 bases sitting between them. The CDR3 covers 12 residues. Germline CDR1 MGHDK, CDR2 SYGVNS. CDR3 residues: CASSEGSSPLHF. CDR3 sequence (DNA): TGTGCCAGCAGTGAAGGAAGTTCACCCCTCCACTTT.

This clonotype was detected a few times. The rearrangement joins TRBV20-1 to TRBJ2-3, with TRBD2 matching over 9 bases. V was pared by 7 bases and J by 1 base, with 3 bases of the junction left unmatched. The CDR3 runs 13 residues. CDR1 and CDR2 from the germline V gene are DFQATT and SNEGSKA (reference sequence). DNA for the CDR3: TGCAGTGATCAGCGGGAGGGCACAGATACGCAGTATTTT. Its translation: CSDQREGTDTQYF.

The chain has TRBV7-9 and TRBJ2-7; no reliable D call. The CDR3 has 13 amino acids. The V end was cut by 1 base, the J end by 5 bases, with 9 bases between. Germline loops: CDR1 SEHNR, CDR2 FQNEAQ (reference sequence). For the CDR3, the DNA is TGTGCCAGCAGCTTAGGAGTAGCTAACGAGCAGTACTTC. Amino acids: CASSLGVANEQYF.